The rows below give T cell receptor beta chains drawn from one sample of a study of T-cell reconstitution after alpha-beta-depleted transplantation in children. TCRdb analysed the PCR reads with MiXCR anew, one entry per CDR3 protein. Among approximately 250,000 distinct CDR3 sequences listed, 9.7% were seen once. The sequencing here drew on PBMCs from the stem cell graft donor, taken from the stem cell graft. These receptors were collected from a human donor who donated a stem cell graft to a child with SCID. CDR3s include the opening cysteine and the closing phenylalanine or tryptophan. The order of the fields is clone size, V gene, J gene, D gene, CDR3 protein, CDR3 DNA. D genes are given only for firm matches. Only part of the rows carry a size: once, few, many, or a class if the clone is expanded.

size: many
V: TRBV20-1
J: TRBJ1-1
D: -
CDR3: CSAKGSSEAFF
DNA: TGCAGTGCCAAGGGGAGTTCTGAAGCTTTCTTT

size: many
V: TRBV2
J: TRBJ2-2
D: -
CDR3: CASGGEGGTGELFF
DNA: TGTGCCAGCGGAGGGGAGGGGGGGACCGGGGAGCTGTTTTTT

size: many
V: TRBV6-1
J: TRBJ2-7
D: TRBD1
CDR3: CASSAPGQGAYEQYF
DNA: TGTGCCAGCAGTGCCCCGGGACAGGGGGCCTACGAGCAGTACTTC

size: many
V: TRBV9
J: TRBJ1-4
D: -
CDR3: CASSVAGGGGEKLFF
DNA: TGTGCCAGCAGCGTAGCGGGCGGAGGTGGTGAAAAACTGTTTTTT

size: -
V: TRBV18
J: TRBJ2-3
D: -
CDR3: CASSPTGRGIGTDTQYF
DNA: TGTGCCAGCTCACCGACAGGGCGGGGGATAGGCACAGATACGCAGTATTTT

size: many
V: TRBV5-1
J: TRBJ1-1
D: TRBD1
CDR3: CASRPHTGGAIMNTEAFF
DNA: TGCGCCAGCAGGCCACACACAGGGGGCGCGATTATGAACACTGAAGCTTTCTTT

size: -
V: TRBV29-1
J: TRBJ1-1
D: -
CDR3: CSVEKLPTGRGEAFF
DNA: TGCAGCGTTGAGAAGCTCCCAACAGGGAGGGGTGAAGCTTTCTTT

size: many
V: TRBV10-2
J: TRBJ1-6
D: TRBD1
CDR3: CASSETGTGGNSPLHF
DNA: TGCGCCAGCAGTGAAACCGGGACAGGGGGTAATTCACCCCTCCACTTT

size: many
V: TRBV7-2
J: TRBJ2-1
D: -
CDR3: CASSSSELPYNEQFF
DNA: TGTGCCAGCAGCTCTAGCGAGCTACCCTACAATGAGCAGTTCTTC

size: many
V: TRBV5-1
J: TRBJ1-2
D: -
CDR3: CASSLAQEKYGYTF
DNA: TGCGCCAGCAGCTTGGCGCAGGAGAAGTATGGCTACACCTTC

size: many
V: TRBV5-1
J: TRBJ2-7
D: TRBD1
CDR3: CASSSDLDRARGNYEQYF
DNA: TGCGCCAGCAGCTCCGACCTGGACAGGGCCCGGGGGAACTACGAGCAGTACTTC

size: many
V: TRBV11-2
J: TRBJ2-1
D: TRBD2
CDR3: CASSFLLAGGYNEQFF
DNA: TGTGCCAGCAGCTTCCTGCTAGCGGGGGGTTACAATGAGCAGTTCTTC

size: many
V: TRBV12-3/TRBV12-4
J: TRBJ1-4
D: -
CDR3: CASREGEKLFF
DNA: TGTGCCAGCAGGGAGGGAGAAAAACTGTTTTTT

size: many
V: TRBV24-1
J: TRBJ2-2
D: TRBD2
CDR3: CATSDPRGGNTGELFF
DNA: TGTGCCACCAGTGATCCTCGGGGGGGGAACACCGGGGAGCTGTTTTTT

size: many
V: TRBV12-3/TRBV12-4
J: TRBJ1-2
D: -
CDR3: CASSFRDGANYGYTF
DNA: TGTGCCAGCAGTTTCCGGGACGGGGCTAACTATGGCTACACCTTC